This passage covers 29 T cell receptor beta chains from one sample sequenced in a study of regulatory T cells in long-lasting Graves disease. According to the study, TCR beta libraries were built with iRepertoire HTBI primers and CDR3-region Arm-PCR. TCRdb analysed the multiplex PCR reads with MiXCR anew, one entry per CDR3 protein. This sample has about 660,000 distinct CDR3 sequences; around 32% occur once, and the top ten carry 40% to 55%. Time point meaning: persistent/refractory GD, antithyroid drugs over 5 years with positive TRAb. There was RNA extracted from PBMCs, and the TCR library was made from it. The sequencing used peripheral blood mononuclear cells (PBMCs), collected when the disease was refractory, from a patient treated with antithyroid drugs. The receptor source for this set is a female donor with Graves disease.

This clonotype was found a few times. The chain has TRBV27 and TRBJ2-1; 10 positions match TRBD1. The CDR3 loop spans 16 amino acids. Germline V CDR1 and CDR2: MNHEY, SMNVEV (reference sequence). With V trimmed by 5 bases and J by 7 bases, 11 bases remained unmatched. The CDR3 sequence is CASSPPPGQGRNEQFF. The CDR3 nucleotides are TGTGCCAGCAGTCCCCCCCCGGGACAGGGGAGGAATGAGCAGTTCTTC.

The J gene is TRBJ2-5, the V gene TRBV7-3, with 7 bases identical to TRBD1. With 4 bases clipped from V and 3 bases from J, the junction kept 5 bases outside the gene matches. The germline V gene has CDR1 SGHTA and CDR2 FQGTGA. The length of the CDR3 is 14 residues. CDR3 region: CASSSAGTEETQYF. In DNA, the CDR3 is TGTGCCAGCAGCTCTGCTGGGACAGAAGAGACCCAGTACTTC.

This clonotype was detected once. The V call is TRBV4-1, the J call TRBJ2-7, with 7 bases that match TRBD1. This CDR3 spans 14 amino acids. From germline, CDR1 is MGHRA and CDR2 YSYEKL. J lost 0 bases, V lost 3 bases, and 2 bases had no gene match. CDR3 loop: CASSQRQGSYEQYF. The CDR3 region has the DNA TGCGCCAGCAGCCAGAGACAGGGCTCCTACGAGCAGTACTTC.

This clonotype came up many times. The chain employs TRBV12-5 and TRBJ2-5; D not certain. This CDR3 has 12 residues. The germline CDR1 and CDR2 sequences are LGHNT and FRNRAP. V lost 6 bases and J 3 bases, leaving 8 bases between the germline ends. CDR3 region: CASGTTEETQYF. The CDR3 nucleotides are TGTGCTAGTGGCACCACCGAAGAGACCCAGTACTTC. The whole variable domain, remainder taken from reference TRBV12-5 and TRBJ2-5, is DARVTQTPRHKVTEMGQEVTMRCQPILGHNTVFWYRQTMMQGLELLAYFRNRAPLDDSGMPKDRFSAEMPDATLATLKIQPSEPRDSAVYFCASGTTEETQYFGPGTRLLVL.

This clonotype was seen ten or more times. The genes are TRBV29-1 and TRBJ1-1; D is ambiguous. CDR1 is SQVTM, CDR2 ANQGSEA, per germline. V was cut by 4 bases and J by 7 bases, with 7 bases left in between. The CDR3 runs 10 residues. The CDR3 here is CSVAHLEAFF. CDR3 sequence (DNA): TGCAGCGTTGCCCACCTTGAAGCTTTCTTT. Using reference TRBV29-1 and TRBJ1-1 for the parts outside the CDR3, the full variable domain is SAVISQKPSRDICQRGTSLTIQCQVDSQVTMMFWYRQQPGQSLTLIATANQGSEATYESGFVIDKFPISRPNLTFSTLTVSNMSPEDSSIYLCSVAHLEAFFGQGTRLTVV.

This clonotype appeared a few times. The chain links TRBV6-1 to TRBJ1-2; TRBD1 matches at 8 bases. The germline V gene encodes CDR1 MNHNS and CDR2 SASEGT. The V gene end was trimmed by 7 bases and the J gene end by 3 bases; junction bases not matched to a gene: 7. The CDR3 covers 14 residues. CDR3 sequence reads: CASILGQGYYGYTF. Written as DNA, the CDR3 is TGTGCCAGCATTCTAGGACAGGGCTACTATGGCTACACCTTC.

This clonotype was counted between two and nine times. The chain has TRBV20-1 and TRBJ2-5, with no clear D. This CDR3 has 14 residues. Germline CDR1 and CDR2: DFQATT and SNEGSKA (reference sequence). The V end was cut by 3 bases, the J end by 1 base, with 12 bases between. The CDR3 region is CSARRMGGQETQYF. The CDR3 nucleotides read TGCAGTGCTAGGAGAATGGGCGGCCAAGAGACCCAGTACTTC.

The CDR3 is CSAPTGAYEQYF. The CDR3 bases are TGCAGTGCACCTACAGGGGCCTACGAGCAGTACTTC. The V gene is TRBV20-1, the J gene TRBJ2-7, with 7 nucleotides matching TRBD1. J was trimmed by 2 bases and V by 6 bases; bases with no gene match: 4. The CDR3 runs 12 residues. Germline CDR1 DFQATT, CDR2 SNEGSKA (reference sequence).

This clonotype showed up just a few times. The V gene is TRBV20-1, the J gene TRBJ1-5, with a weak D call TRBD1 (5 bases). This CDR3 region has 14 residues. Trimming took 6 bases from V and 2 from J, leaving 14 bases between them. CDR1 DFQATT and CDR2 SNEGSKA come from the germline V gene (reference sequence). The CDR3 sequence is CSAKVGGGNQPQHF. DNA for the CDR3: TGCAGTGCCAAAGTGGGGGGTGGCAATCAGCCCCAGCATTTT.

This clonotype was recorded a few times. The chain is built from TRBV5-6 and TRBJ2-7, with a possible D match to TRBD1 (6 bases). This CDR3 is 13 amino acids long. Trimming took 4 bases from V and 9 from J, leaving 17 bases between them. Germline V gene data show CDR1 as SGHDT and CDR2 as YYEEEE. Here the CDR3 DNA reads TGTGCCAGCAGCCTCGGGACACTAAAGGGGCAGTACTTC. Protein sequence: CASSLGTLKGQYF.

At least ten counts were recorded for this clonotype. This chain connects TRBV6-5 to TRBJ1-2; TRBD1 agrees at 8 bases. The CDR3 extends over 15 amino acids. Germline V CDR1 and CDR2: MNHEY, SVGAGI. Germline trimming cut 2 bases from V and 4 bases from J; bases unmatched to any gene: 6. CDR3 sequence: CASSYESTGGYGYTF. The CDR3 bases are TGTGCCAGCAGTTACGAATCAACAGGGGGCTATGGCTACACCTTC.

The CDR3 protein is CATSRDDGNTEAFF. The CDR3 DNA reads TGTGCCACCAGCAGAGACGACGGGAACACTGAAGCTTTCTTT. J is TRBJ1-1 and V is TRBV15, with D unclear. This CDR3 has 14 residues. V lost 0 bases and J lost 1, with 6 bases in between. The germline CDR1 and CDR2 sequences are LNHNV and YYDKDF (reference sequence).

V and J are TRBV20-1 and TRBJ2-5, with D perhaps matching TRBD1 or TRBD2 (6 bases each). The CDR3 covers 13 residues. Per germline, CDR1 DFQATT and CDR2 SNEGSKA (reference sequence). The V and J ends lost 5 bases and 4 bases respectively, with 14 bases between them. The CDR3 DNA reads TGCAGTGCTCAATCCAGGGGAGGAGAGACCCAGTACTTC. This codes for CSAQSRGGETQYF.

This clonotype showed up just a few times. V gene TRBV28 combines with J gene TRBJ1-1, with 8 bases lining up with TRBD1. With 3 bases clipped from V and 0 bases from J, the junction kept 12 bases outside the gene matches. Germline V gene data show CDR1 as MDHEN and CDR2 as SYDVKM. This CDR3 region has 18 residues. CDR3 amino acids: CASSFPPFGQGLNTEAFF. DNA for the CDR3: TGTGCCAGCAGTTTCCCCCCTTTTGGACAGGGTTTGAACACTGAAGCTTTCTTT.

This chain's CDR3 is CASRAFTSNQPQHF. CDR3 in DNA: TGTGCCAGTAGGGCGTTCACTAGCAATCAGCCCCAGCATTTT. The chain has TRBV19 and TRBJ1-5; D gene uncertain. The CDR3 consists of 14 residues. Trimming removed 6 bases from V and 0 bases from J, with 9 bases in between. Per the germline V gene, CDR1 is LNHDA and CDR2 is SQIVND (reference sequence).

A remark on this clonotype: A clone one base away is much larger, so this may be a read error. J is TRBJ1-1 and V is TRBV12-3 or TRBV12-4, with a possible D match to TRBD1 (5 bases). The CDR3 runs 13 residues. CDR3 sequence: CASSDRRNTEASF. In DNA, the CDR3 is TGTGCCAGCAGTGACAGAAGGAACACTGAAGCTTCCTTT.

The rearrangement links TRBV6-1 to TRBJ1-1; no definite D call. The CDR3 consists of 13 residues. CDR1 is MNHNS, CDR2 SASEGT, per germline. V gave up 0 bases and J gave up 8 bases, with 10 bases separating them. CDR3 region: CASSEAGGAEAFF. In DNA form, the CDR3 reads TGTGCCAGCAGTGAAGCGGGAGGTGCCGAAGCTTTCTTT.

This clonotype was observed a handful of times. The chain has TRBV19 and TRBJ1-2; unclear D gene. The V end was cut by 6 bases, the J end by 7 bases, with 15 bases between. The V gene's germline CDR1 is LNHDA and CDR2 SQIVND (reference sequence). CDR3 size: 13 residues. CDR3 DNA sequence: TGTGCCAGTAGGACTATGGTTACGGGTGGCTACACCTTC. Its protein product is CASRTMVTGGYTF.

The genes are TRBV29-1 and TRBJ1-2; TRBD1 aligns across 7 bases. The trim removed 1 base at V and 0 bases at J, leaving 5 bases unmatched. CDR1 is SQVTM, CDR2 ANQGSEA, per germline. This CDR3 spans 15 amino acids. CDR3 nucleotide sequence: TGCAGCGTTGAAGGACAGGGTCCTTCTAACTATGGCTACACCTTC. As protein: CSVEGQGPSNYGYTF.

This clonotype was detected only a few times. This CDR3 reads CASRSGGYDGRRYTEAFF. The CDR3 bases are TGTGCCAGCAGGTCGGGGGGATATGACGGGAGGAGGTATACTGAAGCTTTCTTT. The chain recombines TRBV27 with TRBJ1-1; D possibly corresponds to TRBD1 (5 bases). Germline V gene data show CDR1 as MNHEY and CDR2 as SMNVEV (reference sequence). Trimming left V 6 bases short and J 5 bases short, with 28 bases between. The CDR3 runs to 18 residues.

This clonotype has only a few counts. The J gene is TRBJ2-7, the V gene TRBV7-2, with TRBD1 as a possible D gene (6 bases). The CDR3 has 16 residues. V was shortened by 1 base and J by 3 bases, with 16 bases between the two germline ends. CDR1 and CDR2 from the germline V gene are SGHTA and FQGNSA. The CDR3 is CASSLGKGVKGYEQYF. For the CDR3, the DNA is TGTGCCAGCAGCTTAGGAAAGGGGGTGAAGGGCTACGAGCAGTACTTC.

The sample holds one count of this clonotype. Germline and junction disagree at one end, which may indicate a read error. The chain combines TRBV10-3 with TRBJ2-7, with D maybe TRBD2 (5 bases). The CDR3 extends over 14 amino acids. The germline gives CDR1 ENHRY, CDR2 SYGVKD. This chain's CDR3 is CAISDGDYPYERYF. The DNA of the CDR3 is TGTGCCATCAGTGACGGAGACTACCCCTACGAGCGGTACTTC.

The table lists this clonotype with a count of one. The chain combines TRBV10-3 with TRBJ2-1, with 10 bases fitting TRBD2. The CDR3 loop spans 14 amino acids. CDR1 is ENHRY, CDR2 SYGVKD, per germline. After removal of 3 bases from V and 8 bases from J, the junction contained 4 bases not matched to a gene. CDR3 coding DNA: TGTGCCATCAGTGATACTAGCGGGAAAGATGAGCAGTTCTTC. This sequence encodes CAISDTSGKDEQFF.

Many counts were recorded for this clonotype. V usage is TRBV12-5 and J usage is TRBJ2-7; TRBD1 aligns across 10 bases. Germline CDR1 LGHNT, CDR2 FRNRAP. With 3 bases clipped from V and 5 bases from J, the junction kept 7 bases outside the gene matches. The CDR3 runs to 15 residues. The CDR3 loop reads CASGFPGQGINEQYF. In DNA, the CDR3 is TGTGCTAGTGGTTTCCCGGGACAGGGGATCAACGAGCAGTACTTC.

The rearrangement joins TRBV14 to TRBJ2-7; 10 bases fit TRBD2. The CDR3 totals 18 residues. Trimming removed 2 bases from V and 2 bases from J; junction bases left unmatched: 12. Per germline, CDR1 SGHDN and CDR2 FVKESK. The CDR3 coding sequence is TGTGCCAGCAGCCAAAGGGAGGGGCTAGCGGGAGTACCCTACGAGCAGTACTTC. Encoded protein: CASSQREGLAGVPYEQYF.

This clonotype was counted between two and nine times. The genes are TRBV12-3 or TRBV12-4 and TRBJ2-5, with TRBD1 matching over 7 bases. Germline trimming cut 7 bases from V and 7 bases from J; bases unmatched to any gene: 9. The CDR3 spans 13 residues. The CDR3 reads CASTETGSGTQYF. The CDR3 DNA sequence: TGTGCCAGCACCGAGACAGGGTCGGGGACCCAGTACTTC.

To note about this clonotype: The junction does not match germline at one end; this may be a read error. V usage is TRBV7-6 and J usage is TRBJ2-5; 10 nucleotides match TRBD2. CDR1 SGHVS and CDR2 FNYEAQ come from the germline V gene. This CDR3 has 14 residues. The CDR3: CASRASGSPETQHF. In DNA, the CDR3 is TGTGCCAGCAGGGCTAGCGGGAGCCCGGAGACCCAGCACTTC.

The CDR3 loop is CASSLRTGTREKLFF. The CDR3 DNA sequence: TGTGCCAGCTCACTCCGGACAGGGACACGTGAAAAACTGTTTTTT. The chain recombines TRBV18 with TRBJ1-4; 8 bases map to TRBD1. Losses at the gene ends were 4 bases for V and 7 bases for J; bases not matched to a gene: 8. This CDR3 contains 15 residues. Germline assignment: CDR1 KGHSH and CDR2 LQKENI.

V and J are TRBV7-3 and TRBJ1-1, with D unclear. Per the germline V gene, CDR1 is SGHTA and CDR2 is FQGTGA. V was cut by 2 bases and J by 0 bases, with 13 bases left in between. The CDR3 runs to 16 residues. The CDR3 loop reads CASSLSGVYMNTEAFF. In DNA, the CDR3 is TGTGCCAGCAGCTTATCGGGCGTTTACATGAACACTGAAGCTTTCTTT. The full variable domain, with the rest looked up from reference TRBV7-3 and TRBJ1-1, is GAGVSQTPSNKVTEKGKYVELRCDPISGHTALYWYRQSLGQGPEFLIYFQGTGAADDSGLPNDRFFAVRPEGSVSTLKIQRTERGDSAVYLCASSLSGVYMNTEAFFGQGTRLTVV.